Included here is one T cell receptor beta chain sequence, with context. Its antigen is currently unknown. This record comes from a study of T cell repertoires in aging, cancer and after chemotherapy. Looking at the study overall: Donor ages fell into six groups from 30 or younger up to 70 or older. Repeat sampling of healthy donors over several months to years showed clear clonal overlap.

General study results and limits: Untreated cancer patients had significantly lower blood TCR diversity than age-matched healthy donors.

The template was genomic DNA from peripheral blood, not RNA. Rearranged V-D-J TRB sequences were amplified with a mixed TRB-A/B primer pool. Via MiXCR, TCRdb re-called the multiplex PCR reads, giving one row per CDR3 protein. The sample comprises 9,500 to 12,000 distinct CDR3 sequences, under 40% of which are singletons, and 6.5% to 9% rests with the top ten. The CDR3 is made up of 11 amino acids. In germline, CDR1 is KGHDR, CDR2 SFDVKD. V was pared by 9 bases and J by 10 bases, with 4 bases of the junction left unmatched. The genes are TRBV24-1 and TRBJ2-1; 8 bases are a match to TRBD2. This TCR derives from a human donor in good health. Sample: blood. CDR3 residues: CATREGTEQFF. For the CDR3, the DNA is TGTGCCACCCGGGAGGGGACAGAGCAGTTCTTC.